The 2 T cell receptor beta chains given below trace back to one sample, sequenced in a study of post-analysis software for immune sequencing data. General study points: Roughly five TRBV segments occurring more often in patients than controls included TRBV5-6, TRBV5-1 and TRBV20-1.

No antigen has been identified for these receptors. Unique-molecular-identifier-tagged TCR beta cDNA libraries were used. TCRdb redid the calling of the PCR reads with MiXCR, one entry per CDR3 protein. Among about half a million distinct CDR3 sequences listed, roughly 34% were seen once. Sequenced: blood. The source of these receptors is a girl between 2 and 17 years old with multiple sclerosis.

The chain recombines TRBV29-1 with TRBJ1-2, with TRBD1 identical over 7 bases. This CDR3 region has 14 residues. Germline CDR1 and CDR2: SQVTM and ANQGSEA. With V trimmed by 4 bases and J by 4 bases, 9 bases remained unmatched. CDR3 in amino acids: CSVGNRGPLYGYTF. The CDR3 DNA sequence: TGCAGCGTTGGGAACAGGGGTCCCCTCTATGGCTACACCTTC.

Details on this clonotype: At one of its ends the junction is not consistent with the germline gene, which may arise from a read error. This chain links TRBV9 with TRBJ2-2; 8 positions match TRBD2. CDR1 is SGDLS and CDR2 is YYNGEE in the germline V gene. The CDR3 is made up of 16 amino acids. CDR3 coding DNA: TGTGCCAGCACCGTAGGCAGCGGGGGTAACACCGGGGAGCTGTTTTTT. This gives the protein CASTVGSGGNTGELFF.